Listed below are T cell receptor beta chains from one sample, sequenced in a study of response to subunit inactivated influenza vaccine. Each CDR3 protein gets one entry after TCRdb re-called the RT-PCR reads with MiXCR. The sample contains roughly 760,000 distinct CDR3 sequences, 21% of which appear only once. The source was PBMCs from blood, collected 5 to 6 days after vaccination. Receptors were obtained from a man aged 50 or older who received an inactivated influenza vaccine. Both conserved end residues are part of each CDR3. Fields, in order: V gene, J gene, D gene, CDR3 protein. The D gene is left open where the match is weak.

TRBV27	TRBJ2-1	TRBD2	CASSFGLAGPVEQFF
TRBV10-3	TRBJ2-3	-	CAISDPLGTSTDTQYF
TRBV6-4	TRBJ2-3	TRBD1	CASSRQGIGDTQYF
TRBV5-1	TRBJ1-2	-	CASSPGPNNYGYTF
TRBV10-3	TRBJ1-1	-	CAISVDRNTEAFF
TRBV4-3	TRBJ2-1	-	CASSQERDSYNEQFF
TRBV10-3	TRBJ2-1	-	CAISVRGKSSYNEQFF
TRBV20-1	TRBJ2-7	-	CSARDDSSLSYEQYF
TRBV10-3	TRBJ2-7	TRBD2	CAISESMTGGVLREQYF
TRBV12-3/TRBV12-4	TRBJ1-2	-	CASSPPGHKNYGYTF
TRBV9	TRBJ1-2	-	CASSSSGALYGYTF
TRBV6-2/TRBV6-3	TRBJ2-1	-	CASSSREFRTDNEQFF
TRBV2	TRBJ1-4	-	CASSDNRSLEKLFF
TRBV29-1	TRBJ1-1	-	CSVVGFGQSNTEAFF
TRBV13	TRBJ2-1	TRBD2	CASSLVVSGATYNEQFF
TRBV6-2/TRBV6-3	TRBJ2-7	-	CASNDVRNYEQYF
TRBV29-1	TRBJ2-7	-	CSVEVRGRDYEQYF
TRBV18	TRBJ2-2	-	CASRWQTNTGELFF
TRBV7-2	TRBJ2-3	-	CASSLAETYMDTQYF
TRBV7-2	TRBJ1-3	TRBD1	CASSAQTGGANTIYF
TRBV12-3/TRBV12-4	TRBJ2-7	-	CASSPGRRLSEQYF
TRBV30	TRBJ1-6	-	CAWSATGQGNSPLHF
TRBV3-1	TRBJ1-6	-	CASSQEGGDSYNSPLHF
TRBV10-3	TRBJ1-4	-	CATKQGGNEKLFF
TRBV10-3	TRBJ1-4	-	CAIRPEGSTNEKLFF
TRBV7-9	TRBJ2-3	TRBD2	CASSLSLAGADTQYF
TRBV12-3/TRBV12-4	TRBJ1-2	-	CASSLWQGGDGYTF
TRBV7-2	TRBJ2-5	-	CASSLALWTLQETQYF
TRBV2	TRBJ1-1	-	CASRAEMTGHTEAFF
TRBV6-1	TRBJ2-7	-	CASNQGRSETYEQYF
TRBV12-3/TRBV12-4	TRBJ1-2	-	CASSELPGENYGYTF
TRBV12-3/TRBV12-4	TRBJ2-7	TRBD2	CASSLRPSGGYEQYF
TRBV20-1	TRBJ2-5	-	CSANHAARETQYF
TRBV27	TRBJ2-2	-	CASHTQSNTGELFF
TRBV7-2	TRBJ1-2	TRBD1	CASSLSRGTGRNGYTF
TRBV2	TRBJ1-4	TRBD1	CASVEGARNEKLFF
TRBV30	TRBJ2-3	TRBD2	CAWSPLAGGPVGTDTQYF
TRBV28	TRBJ2-5	TRBD2	CASSNGLAGGRTQYF
TRBV5-1	TRBJ1-4	-	CASSAGQVNEKLFF
TRBV10-3	TRBJ2-2	-	CAISEKWVGELFF
TRBV5-5	TRBJ2-3	TRBD2	CDSSIGGTSDTDTQYF
TRBV20-1	TRBJ2-3	-	CSARDNPGSTDTQYF
TRBV20-1	TRBJ2-3	-	CSARVLPTDTQYF
TRBV4-2	TRBJ2-1	TRBD2	CASSQAGGRAYNEQFF
TRBV5-6	TRBJ2-7	TRBD2	CASSQAGPTYEQYF
TRBV6-2/TRBV6-3	TRBJ2-6	-	CASSYGQGKSSGANVLTF
TRBV5-1	TRBJ2-3	-	CASSFGGTSTDTQYF
TRBV6-1	TRBJ2-2	TRBD1	CASSSNTGASGELFF
TRBV2	TRBJ2-5	-	CASNVREETQYF
TRBV11-2	TRBJ2-1	-	CASSLWIMAGDNEQFF
TRBV29-1	TRBJ2-5	-	CSVGGVYQETQYF
TRBV7-2	TRBJ2-1	TRBD2	CASSFGGSGRGAFF
TRBV11-3	TRBJ2-1	TRBD1	CASSGSGTGTPGEQFF
TRBV6-1	TRBJ2-5	TRBD2	CASPSRTSGGKAPQYF
TRBV24-1	TRBJ2-3	TRBD2	CATSVSGVTDTQYF
TRBV12-3/TRBV12-4	TRBJ2-2	TRBD2	CASSLRTSFGTGELFF
TRBV7-2	TRBJ2-7	-	CASSLYSDLLYEQYF
TRBV7-8	TRBJ2-1	-	CASSPSRGNEQFF
TRBV7-6	TRBJ2-1	-	CASSLDLGSRGGNEQFF
TRBV11-2	TRBJ2-2	-	CASNGGSGELFF